Listed below are T cell receptor beta chains from one sample, sequenced in a study of T cell repertoires in cytomegalovirus infection. No antigen has been identified for these receptors. TCRdb reprocessed the reads via MiXCR and lists one record per CDR3 protein. The top ten clones hold roughly 13% of a sample with about 330,000 distinct CDR3 sequences, roughly a third of them seen once. This material consisted of cultured PBMCs, taken from culture after CMV antigen stimulation. The receptor set was obtained from a human donor in good health (CMV status not recorded). Some clones in this sample may be carry-over from other donors' samples. Both conserved end residues are part of each CDR3. The order of the fields is CDR3 DNA, CDR3 protein, V gene, D gene, clone size, J gene. A D gene is named only where the DNA matches it firmly. For some rows the clone size is stated as once, few or many, or as a class when expanded; others skip it.

TGTGCCAGCAGCCCATTTATCATGACGGGAGGGCAGGGAGATACGCAGTATTTT	CASSPFIMTGGQGDTQYF	TRBV7-2	TRBD2	few	TRBJ2-3
TGCAGTGCTAGAGCCCCCCTAGAGCAGTTCTTC	CSARAPLEQFF	TRBV20-1	.	.	TRBJ2-1
TGTGCCAGCAGTGGGGAAGAGACCCAGTACTTC	CASSGEETQYF	TRBV6-1	.	.	TRBJ2-5
TGTGCCAGTAGTATAAACAGGGAAACTGAAGCTTTCTTT	CASSINRETEAFF	TRBV19	.	.	TRBJ1-1
TGTGCCAGCAGTCTACCGTCGGGTCGCTCTGGGGCCAACGTCCTGACTTTC	CASSLPSGRSGANVLTF	TRBV12-3/TRBV12-4	.	few	TRBJ2-6
TGTGCCAGCAGCCCGTGGGTAAACACTGAAGCTTTCTTT	CASSPWVNTEAFF	TRBV6-2/TRBV6-3	.	.	TRBJ1-1
TGTGCCAGCAGTTACTCGAGGGACAGGGTCCACGAGCAGTACTTC	CASSYSRDRVHEQYF	TRBV6-5	TRBD1	few	TRBJ2-7
TGTGCCAGCAGTTACGCCTTCCATCAGCCCCAGCATTTT	CASSYAFHQPQHF	TRBV6-2/TRBV6-3	.	.	TRBJ1-5
TGTGCCAGCAGCTTAGGAGCGAATAGCACAGATACGCAGTATTTT	CASSLGANSTDTQYF	TRBV7-2	.	many	TRBJ2-3
TGTGCCAGCAGCTTGGTCGCCGGAGCCGGGGAGCTGTTTTTT	CASSLVAGAGELFF	TRBV5-7	.	many	TRBJ2-2
TGTGCCTGGAGTAGACTAGCGGGAGGAAAGGATGAGCAGTTCTTC	CAWSRLAGGKDEQFF	TRBV30	TRBD2	.	TRBJ2-1
TGTGCCAGCAGGACCCCCGATGGGAATTCACCCCTCCACTTT	CASRTPDGNSPLHF	TRBV28	.	.	TRBJ1-6
TGTGCCAGCAGCCCCACGGCGGGAGGCGGGGGAGAGACCCAGTACTTC	CASSPTAGGGGETQYF	TRBV7-2	TRBD2	.	TRBJ2-5
TGTGCCAGCAGCTTAGGAGGGACCCAAAACATTCAGTACTTC	CASSLGGTQNIQYF	TRBV7-2	.	few	TRBJ2-4
TGTGCCAGCAGTCCCGAGAGCTATAATTCACCCCTCCACTTT	CASSPESYNSPLHF	TRBV6-1	.	few	TRBJ1-6
TGTGCCAGCAGTTTTATTGATACAGATACGCAGTATTTT	CASSFIDTDTQYF	TRBV27	.	.	TRBJ2-3
TGTGCCAGCAGAAGTTCTAGATTAAATTTTATCGGGGAGCTGTTTTTT	CASRSSRLNFIGELFF	TRBV2	.	.	TRBJ2-2
TGTGCCAGCAGCTTATATGGTAGTCTCAATGAGCAGTTCTTC	CASSLYGSLNEQFF	TRBV7-2	.	.	TRBJ2-1
TGTGCCAGCAGCCAGATGGCCGATACGCAGTATTTT	CASSQMADTQYF	TRBV7-4	.	.	TRBJ2-3
TGTGCCACCAGTGATACAGGTGACCTGAACACTGAAGCTTTCTTT	CATSDTGDLNTEAFF	TRBV24-1	.	few	TRBJ1-1
TGCGCCAGCAGCCAAGATGGACAGGTACCCCCGGACACTGAAGCTTTCTTT	CASSQDGQVPPDTEAFF	TRBV4-3	TRBD1	.	TRBJ1-1
TGTGCCAGCAGCCTTGAGGGGGGAGCTTTCTTT	CASSLEGGAFF	TRBV7-9	.	few	TRBJ1-1
TGCGCCAGCAGCCAAGTGGTCAGAGATAACTATGGCTACACCTTC	CASSQVVRDNYGYTF	TRBV4-1	.	few	TRBJ1-2
TGTGCCAGTGGGGGACAGAACACTGAAGCTTTCTTT	CASGGQNTEAFF	TRBV19	.	.	TRBJ1-1
TGTGCCAGCAGCTTAGACGATCAGGGATCCCAGTACTTC	CASSLDDQGSQYF	TRBV7-9	.	few	TRBJ2-5
TGTGCCAGTAGTATCGAACAGCTGAACACTGAAGCTTTCTTT	CASSIEQLNTEAFF	TRBV19	.	.	TRBJ1-1
TGTGCCAGCACCTCGGGAGCGCGGGACCCCACAGATACGCAGTATTTT	CASTSGARDPTDTQYF	TRBV28	.	.	TRBJ2-3
TGTGCCAGCAGTTTGTCGACCGGAGGGCACCCCTACAATGAGCAGTTCTTC	CASSLSTGGHPYNEQFF	TRBV27	.	few	TRBJ2-1
TGCAGCGTTGTAAGCAGGGAACGGGCTGGAAACACCATATATTTT	CSVVSRERAGNTIYF	TRBV29-1	.	few	TRBJ1-3
TGTGCCAGCTCACGAACCGGGACAGGGGGCTTGGGTAGCGGGAGTGCGAATGAGCAGTTCTTC	CASSRTGTGGLGSGSANEQFF	TRBV18	TRBD1	few	TRBJ2-1
TGTGCCAGCAGTTACTCGGCTAGCGGAAACACAGATACGCAGTATTTT	CASSYSASGNTDTQYF	TRBV6-5	TRBD2	.	TRBJ2-3
TGTGCCAGCAGTCCCGTACAGGGGCTTTATAGCAATCAGCCCCAGCATTTT	CASSPVQGLYSNQPQHF	TRBV27	TRBD1	.	TRBJ1-5
TGTGCTAGTGGTTCGGTACAGGGGAACACTGAAGCTTTCTTT	CASGSVQGNTEAFF	TRBV12-5	.	.	TRBJ1-1
TGTGCCAGCAGTTTTCGAGGGGATACCAACTATGGCTACACCTTC	CASSFRGDTNYGYTF	TRBV27	.	few	TRBJ1-2
TGTGCCAGTAGACGACAGGGGAATGGGGCCAACGTCCTGACTTTC	CASRRQGNGANVLTF	TRBV19	TRBD1	.	TRBJ2-6
TGTGCCAGCAGTTTATCACTTTGGGACACACAGTTCTTC	CASSLSLWDTQFF	TRBV27	.	few	TRBJ2-1
TGTGCCAGCTCACCGGACGACAGGGGAGGCTATGGCTACACCTTC	CASSPDDRGGYGYTF	TRBV18	TRBD1	.	TRBJ1-2
TGCGCCAGCAGCTTGGAGGGAGTTCGCGATCAGCCCCAGCATTTT	CASSLEGVRDQPQHF	TRBV5-1	.	.	TRBJ1-5
TGTGCCAGCAGCTCCCTACCAGGGGGCTGGGAGACCCAGTACTTC	CASSSLPGGWETQYF	TRBV6-1	TRBD1	few	TRBJ2-5
TGTGCCAGCAGTGACGGGGGCAGGGGGGTCTCCAATGAGCAGTTCTTC	CASSDGGRGVSNEQFF	TRBV25-1	.	.	TRBJ2-1
TGTGCCAGCAGTTCGGTCAACAACTATGGCTACACCTTC	CASSSVNNYGYTF	TRBV6-6	.	.	TRBJ1-2
TGCAGTGCTAGCGGAAAGTTGACAGATACGCAGTATTTT	CSASGKLTDTQYF	TRBV20-1	.	few	TRBJ2-3
TGTGCCAGCAGTTGGGGACAAGACTATGGCTACACCTTC	CASSWGQDYGYTF	TRBV12-3/TRBV12-4	.	.	TRBJ1-2
TGTGCCAGCAGCTTACCCCCCGCAATCCGAGAGACCCAGTACTTC	CASSLPPAIRETQYF	TRBV7-9	.	few	TRBJ2-5
TGTGCCAGCAGCTTAGGTCTGTCTAGCGGCTACGAGCAGTACTTC	CASSLGLSSGYEQYF	TRBV7-2	TRBD2	many	TRBJ2-7
TGTGCCAGCAGTTTAGGCATTTCCAAAAACATTCAGTACTTC	CASSLGISKNIQYF	TRBV12-3/TRBV12-4	.	.	TRBJ2-4
TGTGCCAGCAGCTGGACTAGCGGAGGGCGCGGGACCCAGTACTTC	CASSWTSGGRGTQYF	TRBV7-2	TRBD2	.	TRBJ2-5
TGTGCCAGCAGCCCGACGGCCACACTCTATGGCTACACCTTC	CASSPTATLYGYTF	TRBV6-4	.	few	TRBJ1-2